This TCR beta chain was found in a study of T-cell reconstitution after alpha-beta-depleted transplantation in children. The study's findings and limits: T-cell numbers and diversity, one year after transplant, stemmed largely from T cells that were newly produced.

Details on this clonotype: Its matching antigen is unknown.

Preparation of the TCRbeta library involved a method that used unique molecular identifiers. TCRdb processed the PCR reads anew with MiXCR; each CDR3 protein has one entry. The sample has about 300,000 distinct CDR3 sequences, almost 8% seen once. The V gene's germline CDR1 is SGHVS and CDR2 FNYEAQ. The CDR3 is made up of 17 amino acids. With 2 bases removed from V and 4 bases from J, the gap between germline ends came to 20 bases. The sample consisted of peripheral blood, taken 360 days after TCRalphabeta/CD19-depleted stem cell transplant. This chain connects TRBV7-6 to TRBJ2-5; D may be TRBD2 (5 bases). This TCR derives from a female patient aged 2 to 10 who had a stem cell transplant for Fanconi anemia, so the T cells may come from the graft donor. CDR3 sequence (DNA): TGTGCCAGCAGCTTATTGCCCCCAGTCATTCGGGGAGAGACCCAGTACTTC. Its protein product is CASSLLPPVIRGETQYF.